The clone carrying this T cell receptor beta chain is medium-sized by share. Its antigen is currently unknown. CDR3 length equals 12 residues. Germline values: CDR1 ENHRY, CDR2 SYGVKD. V shed 0 bases and J shed 10 bases, with 9 bases lying between them. These data belong to a study of T cell repertoires in aging, cancer and after chemotherapy. In the study overall: Glioblastoma patients receiving temozolomide-based therapy gave paired samples before and after chemotherapy.

Regarding the study as a whole: Untreated cancer patients had significantly lower blood TCR diversity than age-matched healthy donors. Loss of evenness, beyond lost richness, contributed to age-related TCR diversity decline in cancer patients.

Multiplex touch-down PCR with TRB-A/B primers amplified rearranged V-D-J TRB sequences. Each CDR3 protein gets one entry after TCRdb re-called the multiplex PCR reads with MiXCR. This sample has 1,600 or so distinct CDR3 sequences, with about a fifth found just once. Amplification of TCR beta used genomic DNA extracted from peripheral blood. This TCR came from a human donor with a solid tumor. The chain is built from TRBV10-3 and TRBJ1-1; D gene unclear. Material for sequencing was blood. CDR3 amino acids: CAISESSGLAFF. CDR3 nucleotide sequence: TGTGCCATCAGTGAGTCATCCGGCTTAGCTTTCTTT.